This TCR beta chain was documented in a study of T cells in localized non-small cell lung cancer. The study, taken as a whole, reports: One tumor region alone was sequenced, and heterogeneity therefore remains possible. In adjacent lung appeared a median around 60 of the top 100 tumor clones.

Some clones are missing from TCRdb's copy, which holds only in-frame ones; the method was immunoSEQ multiplex PCR. This table has 100,000 to 150,000 clones, roughly 90% appearing once. For this clone: Its antigen is not identified.

Germline CDR1 SGHTS, CDR2 YDEGEE. The CDR3 has 13 residues. Deletions cut 0 bases from V and 11 bases from J, with 14 bases between. The V call is TRBV5-8, the J call TRBJ2-5; possible D gene TRBD2, 5 bases. This specimen consisted of peripheral blood, obtained before any cancer treatment. The TCR sequence derives from a female donor older than 55 with stage I lung adenocarcinoma. The CDR3 sequence: CASSLVAGIVQYF. In DNA form, the CDR3 reads TGTGCCAGCAGCTTGGTAGCCGGGATCGTGCAGTACTTC.